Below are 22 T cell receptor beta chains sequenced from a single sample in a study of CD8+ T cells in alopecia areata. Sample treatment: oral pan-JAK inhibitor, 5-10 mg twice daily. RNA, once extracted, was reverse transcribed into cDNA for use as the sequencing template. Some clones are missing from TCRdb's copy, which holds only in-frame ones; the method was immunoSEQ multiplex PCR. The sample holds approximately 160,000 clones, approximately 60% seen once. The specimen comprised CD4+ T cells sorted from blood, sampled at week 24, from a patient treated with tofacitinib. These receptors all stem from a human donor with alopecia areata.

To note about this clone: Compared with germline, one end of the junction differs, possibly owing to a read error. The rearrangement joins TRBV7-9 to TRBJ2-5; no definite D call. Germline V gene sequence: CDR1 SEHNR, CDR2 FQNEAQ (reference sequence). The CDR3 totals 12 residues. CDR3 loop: CASSLARQPPNF. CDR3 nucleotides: TGTGCCAGCAGCTTAGCGAGGCAGCCACCCAACTTC.

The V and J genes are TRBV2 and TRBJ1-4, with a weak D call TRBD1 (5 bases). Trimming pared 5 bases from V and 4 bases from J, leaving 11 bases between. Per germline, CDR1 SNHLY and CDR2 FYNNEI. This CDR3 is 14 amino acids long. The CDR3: CASSLTGGNEKLFF. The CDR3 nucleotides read TGTGCCAGCAGTCTGACCGGGGGTAATGAAAAACTGTTTTTT.

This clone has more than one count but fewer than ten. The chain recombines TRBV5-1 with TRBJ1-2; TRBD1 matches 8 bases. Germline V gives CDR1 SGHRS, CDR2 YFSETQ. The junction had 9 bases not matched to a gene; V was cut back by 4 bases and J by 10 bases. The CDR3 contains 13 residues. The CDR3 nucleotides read TGCGCCAGCAGCGCTGGGACAGGCGAGGACTACACCTTC. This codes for CASSAGTGEDYTF.

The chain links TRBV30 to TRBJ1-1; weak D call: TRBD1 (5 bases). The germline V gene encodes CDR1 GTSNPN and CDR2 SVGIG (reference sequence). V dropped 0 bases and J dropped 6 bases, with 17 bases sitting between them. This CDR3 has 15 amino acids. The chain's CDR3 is CAWSVGRGGVAEAFF. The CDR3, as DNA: TGTGCCTGGAGTGTTGGGCGGGGCGGAGTGGCTGAAGCTTTCTTT.

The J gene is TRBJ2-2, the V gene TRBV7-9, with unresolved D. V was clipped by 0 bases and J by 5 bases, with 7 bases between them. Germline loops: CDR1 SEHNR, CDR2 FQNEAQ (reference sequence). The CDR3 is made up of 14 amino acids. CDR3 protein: CASSLAQRTGELFF. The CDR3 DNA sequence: TGTGCCAGCAGCTTAGCGCAACGAACCGGGGAGCTGTTTTTT.

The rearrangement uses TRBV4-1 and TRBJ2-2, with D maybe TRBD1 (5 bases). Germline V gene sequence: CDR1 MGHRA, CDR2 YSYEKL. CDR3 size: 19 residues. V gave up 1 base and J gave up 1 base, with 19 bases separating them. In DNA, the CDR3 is TGCGCCAGCAGCCAAGGCTTATTCGGCAGGGCGAGGAACACCGGGGAGCTGTTTTTT. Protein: CASSQGLFGRARNTGELFF.

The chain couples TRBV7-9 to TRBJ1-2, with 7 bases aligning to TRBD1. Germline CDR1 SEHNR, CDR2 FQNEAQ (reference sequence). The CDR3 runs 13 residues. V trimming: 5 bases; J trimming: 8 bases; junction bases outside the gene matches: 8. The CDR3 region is CASSLTGVGGYTF. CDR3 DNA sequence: TGTGCCAGCAGCCTAACAGGGGTCGGCGGCTACACCTTC.

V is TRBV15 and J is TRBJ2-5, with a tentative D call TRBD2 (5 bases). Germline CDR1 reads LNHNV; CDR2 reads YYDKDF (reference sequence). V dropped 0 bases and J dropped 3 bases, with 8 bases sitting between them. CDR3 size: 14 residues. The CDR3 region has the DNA TGTGCCACCAGCAGAGATCACGGGGAAGAGACCCAGTACTTC. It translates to CATSRDHGEETQYF.

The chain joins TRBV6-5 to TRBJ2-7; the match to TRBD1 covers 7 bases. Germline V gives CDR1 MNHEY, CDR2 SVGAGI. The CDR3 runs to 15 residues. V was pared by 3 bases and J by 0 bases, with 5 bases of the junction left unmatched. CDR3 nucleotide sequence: TGTGCCAGCAGTTATAGGGGACAGTCCTCCTACGAGCAGTACTTC. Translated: CASSYRGQSSYEQYF.

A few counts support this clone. The CDR3 DNA sequence: TGCAGCGTTGAAATGCGGGGGCGAGGCACTGAAGCTTTCTTT. Translated: CSVEMRGRGTEAFF. The chain links TRBV29-1 to TRBJ1-1; a weak D match, TRBD1 (6 bases). This CDR3 has 14 amino acids. The V gene lost 2 bases and the J gene lost 4 bases, with 14 bases spanning the gap. CDR1 is SQVTM and CDR2 is ANQGSEA in the germline V gene.

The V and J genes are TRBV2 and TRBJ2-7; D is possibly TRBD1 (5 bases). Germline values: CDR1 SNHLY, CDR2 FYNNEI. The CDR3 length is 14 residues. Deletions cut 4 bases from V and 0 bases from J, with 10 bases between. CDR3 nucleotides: TGTGCCAGCAGTGTCCAGGGCCGCTCCTACGAGCAGTACTTC. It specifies CASSVQGRSYEQYF.

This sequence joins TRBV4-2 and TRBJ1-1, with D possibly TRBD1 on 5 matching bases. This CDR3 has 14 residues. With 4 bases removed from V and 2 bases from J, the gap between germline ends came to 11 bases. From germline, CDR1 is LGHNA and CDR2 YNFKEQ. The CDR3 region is CASSRSRENTEAFF. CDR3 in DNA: TGTGCCAGCAGCCGGAGCAGGGAAAACACTGAAGCTTTCTTT.

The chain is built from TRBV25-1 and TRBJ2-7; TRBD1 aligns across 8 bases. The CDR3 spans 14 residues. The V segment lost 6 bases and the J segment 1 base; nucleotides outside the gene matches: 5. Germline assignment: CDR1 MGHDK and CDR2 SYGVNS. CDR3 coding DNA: TGTGCCAGCAGAAGGACAGGGCCATCCTACGAGCAGTACTTC. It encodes CASRRTGPSYEQYF.

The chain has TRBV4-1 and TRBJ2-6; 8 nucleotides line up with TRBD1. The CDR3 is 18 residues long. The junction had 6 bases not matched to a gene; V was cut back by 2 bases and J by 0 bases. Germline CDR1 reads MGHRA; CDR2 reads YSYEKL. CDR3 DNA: TGCGCCAGCAGCCAAAGGGGACAGGAGAGCTCTGGGGCCAACGTCCTGACTTTC. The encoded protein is CASSQRGQESSGANVLTF.

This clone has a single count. The CDR3 sequence is CAWSAASGGDNEQFF. In DNA form, the CDR3 reads TGTGCCTGGAGTGCCGCTAGCGGGGGCGACAATGAGCAGTTCTTC. The chain couples TRBV30 to TRBJ2-1, with 10 bases that match TRBD2. Trimming removed 1 base from V and 5 bases from J; junction bases left unmatched: 5. Germline CDR1 is GTSNPN and CDR2 is SVGIG (reference sequence). This CDR3 is built from 15 residues.

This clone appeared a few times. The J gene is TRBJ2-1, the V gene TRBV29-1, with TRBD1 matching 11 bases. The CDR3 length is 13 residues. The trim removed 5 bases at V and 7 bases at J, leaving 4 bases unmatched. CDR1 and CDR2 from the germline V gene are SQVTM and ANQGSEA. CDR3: CSVRRDRGNEQFF. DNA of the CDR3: TGCAGCGTTAGGAGGGACAGGGGGAATGAGCAGTTCTTC.

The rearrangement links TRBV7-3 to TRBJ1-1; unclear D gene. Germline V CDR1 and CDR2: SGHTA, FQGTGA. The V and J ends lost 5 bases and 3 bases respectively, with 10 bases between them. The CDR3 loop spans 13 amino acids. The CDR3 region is CASSPRRDTEAFF. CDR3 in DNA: TGTGCCAGCAGCCCCCGACGCGACACTGAAGCTTTCTTT.

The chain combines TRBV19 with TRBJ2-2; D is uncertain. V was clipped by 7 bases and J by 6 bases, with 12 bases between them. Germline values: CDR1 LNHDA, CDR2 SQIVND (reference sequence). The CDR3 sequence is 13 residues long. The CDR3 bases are TGTGCCAGTAATACGGCCGGCGCCGGGGAGCTGTTTTTT. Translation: CASNTAGAGELFF.

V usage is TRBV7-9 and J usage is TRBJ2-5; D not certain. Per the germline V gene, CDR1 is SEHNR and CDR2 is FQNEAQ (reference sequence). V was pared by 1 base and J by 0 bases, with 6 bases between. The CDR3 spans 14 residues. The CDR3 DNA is TGTGCCAGCAGCTTAGAATCCTACCAAGAGACCCAGTACTTC. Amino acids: CASSLESYQETQYF.

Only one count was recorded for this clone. The CDR3 bases are TGTGCCAGCAGCTTAGATGTGGGGAGCGGGCAGTACTTC. Translating gives CASSLDVGSGQYF. The chain employs TRBV7-2 and TRBJ2-7; possible D gene TRBD2, 5 bases. V gave up 1 base and J gave up 9 bases, with 13 bases separating them. Germline V lookup: CDR1 SGHTA, CDR2 FQGNSA. The CDR3 contains 13 residues.

The CDR3 reads CSVEELGDGYTF. CDR3 sequence (DNA): TGCAGCGTTGAAGAGCTTGGGGACGGCTACACCTTC. The V call is TRBV29-1, the J call TRBJ1-2, with D possibly matching TRBD1 (5 bases). From germline, CDR1 is SQVTM and CDR2 ANQGSEA. The CDR3 loop spans 12 amino acids. V was pared by 0 bases and J by 8 bases, with 10 bases between. The full variable domain, completed using reference TRBV29-1 and TRBJ1-2, is SAVISQKPSRDICQRGTSLTIQCQVDSQVTMMFWYRQQPGQSLTLIATANQGSEATYESGFVIDKFPISRPNLTFSTLTVSNMSPEDSSIYLCSVEELGDGYTFGSGTRLTVV.

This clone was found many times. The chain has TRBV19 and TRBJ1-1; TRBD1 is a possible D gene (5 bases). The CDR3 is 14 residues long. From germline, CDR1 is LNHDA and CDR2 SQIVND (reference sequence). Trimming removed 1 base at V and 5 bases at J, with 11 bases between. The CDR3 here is CASSIVNGGTEAFF. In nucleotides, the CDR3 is TGTGCCAGTAGTATAGTCAACGGGGGGACTGAAGCTTTCTTT.